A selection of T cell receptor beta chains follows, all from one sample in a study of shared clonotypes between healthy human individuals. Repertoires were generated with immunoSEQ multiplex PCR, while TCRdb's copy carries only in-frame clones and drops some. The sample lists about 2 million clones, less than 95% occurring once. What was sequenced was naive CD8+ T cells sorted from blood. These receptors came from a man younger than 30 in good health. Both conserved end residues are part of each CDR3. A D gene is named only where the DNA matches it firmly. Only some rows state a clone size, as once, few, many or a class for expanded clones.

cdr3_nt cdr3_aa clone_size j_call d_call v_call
TGTGCCAGCATCCATGGACTGGTTTCTAGCACAGATACGCAGTATTTT CASIHGLVSSTDTQYF . TRBJ2-3 . TRBV7-8
TGTGCCAGCAGCCCAGGAGGCGGGGGGGCATACACCGGGGAGCTGTTTTTT CASSPGGGGAYTGELFF . TRBJ2-2 TRBD2 TRBV9
TGTGCCAGCAGCCATTCCAGGGGGAATCAGCCCCAGCATTTT CASSHSRGNQPQHF . TRBJ1-5 TRBD1 TRBV7-9
TGTGCCAGCAGTCCACTAGTTTACGAGCAGTACTTC CASSPLVYEQYF . TRBJ2-7 . TRBV6-6
TGTGCCAGCAGCGTGCTGGGTGACAATGAGCAGTTCTTC CASSVLGDNEQFF . TRBJ2-1 . TRBV9
TGCGCCAGCAGCCAAGGTTGGGAGGGGGGAGTACTCGAGCAGTACTTC CASSQGWEGGVLEQYF . TRBJ2-7 . TRBV4-1
TGTGCCAGCAGCTTAGGGAGCGGGGGGGCCTTGGAGACCCAGTACTTC CASSLGSGGALETQYF once TRBJ2-5 TRBD2 TRBV7-8
TGTGCCAGCAGCTTAGGTGGGGCATCGGGAAACGAGCAGTACTTC CASSLGGASGNEQYF . TRBJ2-7 . TRBV7-9
TGTGCCAGCAGTTACATGACAGGTGGTGGGGAGACCCAGTACTTC CASSYMTGGGETQYF . TRBJ2-5 . TRBV11-2
TGTGCCAGCAGTTTATCGCCGAGGGTGGACGAGCAGTACTTC CASSLSPRVDEQYF . TRBJ2-7 . TRBV27
TGTGCCAGCAAGGCACCCTCTTCTCTTACGCAGTATTTT CASKAPSSLTQYF . TRBJ2-3 . TRBV2
TGTGCCAGCAGCTTAAGGGTTTCAGGGGTCGAGACCCAGTACTTC CASSLRVSGVETQYF . TRBJ2-5 . TRBV11-1
TGTGCCAGCAGCTTAGGATTTCCAGGGGAGCAGTACTTC CASSLGFPGEQYF . TRBJ2-7 . TRBV13
TGTGCCAGCAGTCGGGACAGGACCTACAATGAGCAGTTCTTC CASSRDRTYNEQFF . TRBJ2-1 TRBD1 TRBV14
TGTGCCTGGAACCTAGCGGGGGCCACAGATACGCAGTATTTT CAWNLAGATDTQYF . TRBJ2-3 TRBD2 TRBV30
TGTGCCTGGAGTGTTGGGACAGGAGGTTATGGCTACACCTTC CAWSVGTGGYGYTF . TRBJ1-2 TRBD1 TRBV30
TGTGCCATCAGTACACAGGGGGCCCATTACGAGCAGTACTTC CAISTQGAHYEQYF . TRBJ2-7 TRBD1 TRBV10-3
TGTGCCAGCAGTCCCAGCGGAACAGGGGCCAACGTCCTGACTTTC CASSPSGTGANVLTF . TRBJ2-6 . TRBV27
TGTGCCAGCAGCCCGGACAGGGAGTCCACCGGGGAGCTGTTTTTT CASSPDRESTGELFF once TRBJ2-2 TRBD1 TRBV5-6
TGTGCCAGCAGTTTATTCACCTACGAGCAGTACTTC CASSLFTYEQYF . TRBJ2-7 . TRBV27
TGTGCCAGCAGTTACAGGGCAGACTACGAGCAGTACTTC CASSYRADYEQYF . TRBJ2-7 . TRBV6-5
TGTGCCAGCAGCCCGAAGGTCGGCCTGAACACTGAAGCTTTCTTT CASSPKVGLNTEAFF . TRBJ1-1 . TRBV7-9
TGTGCCAGCAGTATACGACCTTATAGCAATCAGCCCCAGCATTTT CASSIRPYSNQPQHF . TRBJ1-5 . TRBV27
TGTGCCAGCAGCTTAAGTGACAGCCAACAGACCCAGTACTTC CASSLSDSQQTQYF . TRBJ2-5 . TRBV7-9
TGTGCCAGCAGCCTAGTCGGGGCAGATGGCTACACCTTC CASSLVGADGYTF . TRBJ1-2 . TRBV7-9
TGCGCCAGCAGCTTAGTTGAGACGCCCTTAGACTACGAGCAGTACTTC CASSLVETPLDYEQYF . TRBJ2-7 . TRBV5-1
TGTGCCAGCAGTCCCTGGGATATCCAAGAGACCCAGTACTTC CASSPWDIQETQYF . TRBJ2-5 . TRBV6-1
TGTGCCAGCAGTTTCTTTAGGGAGGTTCAGCCCCAGCATTTT CASSFFREVQPQHF . TRBJ1-5 . TRBV28
TGTGCCAGCAGCGTAGCTACCGGGTTGTCAGATACGCAGTATTTT CASSVATGLSDTQYF . TRBJ2-3 . TRBV9
TGTGCCAGCAGTGGATACGACAGGTCTAACTATGGCTACACCTTC CASSGYDRSNYGYTF once TRBJ1-2 . TRBV6-7
TGTGCCAGCAGTTTCCGAATTCAGGGTGAGCAGTACTTC CASSFRIQGEQYF . TRBJ2-7 . TRBV28
TGTGCTAGCAGCCCGGCAACGGGGTACGAGCAGTACTTT CASSPATGYEQYF . TRBJ2-7 . TRBV7-7
TGTGCCAGCAGGGGGGAAGAGACCCAGTACTTC CASRGEETQYF once TRBJ2-5 . TRBV6-6
TGTGCCAGCAGCGCAGGACAGGGAGACGGCTACACCTTC CASSAGQGDGYTF . TRBJ1-2 TRBD1 TRBV9
TGTGCCAGCAGTTTTCAAATTAATCAGCCCCAGCATTTT CASSFQINQPQHF . TRBJ1-5 . TRBV27